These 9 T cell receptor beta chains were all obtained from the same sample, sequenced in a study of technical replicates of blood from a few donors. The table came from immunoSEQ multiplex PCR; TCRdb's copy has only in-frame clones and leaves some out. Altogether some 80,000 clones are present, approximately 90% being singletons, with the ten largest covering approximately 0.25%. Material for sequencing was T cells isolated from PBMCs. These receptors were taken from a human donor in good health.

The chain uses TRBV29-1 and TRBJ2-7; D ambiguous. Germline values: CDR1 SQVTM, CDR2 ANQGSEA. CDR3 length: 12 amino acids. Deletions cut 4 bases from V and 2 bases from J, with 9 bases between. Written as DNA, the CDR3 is TGCAGCGTTGTGACACCGACCTACGAGCAGTACTTC. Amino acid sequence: CSVVTPTYEQYF.

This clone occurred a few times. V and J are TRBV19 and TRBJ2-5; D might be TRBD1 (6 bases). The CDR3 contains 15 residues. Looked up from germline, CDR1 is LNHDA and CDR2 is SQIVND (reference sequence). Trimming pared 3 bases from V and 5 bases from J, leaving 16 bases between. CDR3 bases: TGTGCCAGTAGTATTTGGGAGTCCGACAGGGAGACCCAGTACTTC. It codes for CASSIWESDRETQYF.

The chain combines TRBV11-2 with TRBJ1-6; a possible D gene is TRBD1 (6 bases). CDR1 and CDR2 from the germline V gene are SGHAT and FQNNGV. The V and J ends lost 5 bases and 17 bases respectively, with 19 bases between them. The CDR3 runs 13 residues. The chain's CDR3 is CASSPRGGGRFHF. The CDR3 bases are TGTGCCAGCAGCCCCCGTGGGGGGGGGCGATTCCACTTT.

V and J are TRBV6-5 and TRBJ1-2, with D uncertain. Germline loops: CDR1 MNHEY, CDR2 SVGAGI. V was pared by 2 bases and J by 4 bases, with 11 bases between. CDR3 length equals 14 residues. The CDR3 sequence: CASSYGGRLYGYTF. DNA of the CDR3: TGTGCCAGCAGTTACGGTGGCAGGCTCTATGGCTACACCTTC.

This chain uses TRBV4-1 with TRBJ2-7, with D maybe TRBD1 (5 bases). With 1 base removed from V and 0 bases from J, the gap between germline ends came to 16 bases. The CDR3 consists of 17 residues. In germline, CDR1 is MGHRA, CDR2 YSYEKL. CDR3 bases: TGCGCCAGCAGCCAAGTTCGGCAAGGACAAAGCTCCTACGAGCAGTACTTC. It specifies CASSQVRQGQSSYEQYF.

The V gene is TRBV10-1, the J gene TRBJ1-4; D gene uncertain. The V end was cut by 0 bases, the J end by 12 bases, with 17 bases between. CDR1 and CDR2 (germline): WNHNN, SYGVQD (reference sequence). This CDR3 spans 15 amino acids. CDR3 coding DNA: TGCGCCAGCAGTGAGTCGATTGTGCGGAATGGAGAACTGTTTTTT. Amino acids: CASSESIVRNGELFF.

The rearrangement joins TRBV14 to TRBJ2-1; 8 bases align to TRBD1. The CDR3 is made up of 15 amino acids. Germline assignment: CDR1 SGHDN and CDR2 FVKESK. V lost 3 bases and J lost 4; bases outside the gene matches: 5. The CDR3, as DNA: TGTGCCAGCAGCCACAAGAGACAGGGGTACAATGAGCAGTTCTTC. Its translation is CASSHKRQGYNEQFF.

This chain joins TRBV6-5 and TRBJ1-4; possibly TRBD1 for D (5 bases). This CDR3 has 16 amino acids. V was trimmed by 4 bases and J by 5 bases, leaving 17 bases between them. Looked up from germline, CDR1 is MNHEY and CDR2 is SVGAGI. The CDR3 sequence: CASSSRVGGVNEKLFF. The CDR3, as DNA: TGTGCCAGCAGTTCACGAGTGGGGGGAGTGAATGAAAAACTGTTTTTT.

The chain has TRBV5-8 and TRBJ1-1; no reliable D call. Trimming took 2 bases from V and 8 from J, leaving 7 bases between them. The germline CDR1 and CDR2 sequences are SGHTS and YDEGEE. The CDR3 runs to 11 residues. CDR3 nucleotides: TGTGCCAGCAGCTTAGGGAGGGAAGCTTTCTTT. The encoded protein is CASSLGREAFF.